This is a list of T cell receptor beta chains from one sample in a study of cytomegalovirus exposure and HLA in healthy donors. Generated by immunoSEQ multiplex PCR, the TCRdb table keeps only in-frame clones and is missing some. The table records around 160,000 clones, 80% to 85% of them present only once. The specimen sequenced was PBMCs. These receptors were obtained from a man aged 25-45 years in good health and CMV-seropositive. The CDR3 runs from the conserved cysteine through the conserved F or W. Size tells how often a clone was seen (once, few, many) or the class of an expanded clone, and some rows leave it out.

.	TRBV9	15	TRBJ2-1	CASSVGGLFSNEQFF
once	TRBV5-1	12	TRBJ2-7	CASSLESNEQYF
.	TRBV27	16	TRBJ2-2	CASSFWSQTNTGELFF
.	TRBV11-3	15	TRBJ2-6	CASSAGGSGANVLTF
.	TRBV5-5	13	TRBJ2-7	CASTPHNSYEQYF
.	TRBV23-1	16	TRBJ2-1	CASSQVPSGAINEQFF
.	TRBV5-4	17	TRBJ1-4	CASSGGTGGITNEKLFF
.	TRBV7-2	14	TRBJ2-2	CASSPNYEGGELFF
once	TRBV2	14	TRBJ2-7	CASRVDREPYEQYF
.	TRBV29-1	15	TRBJ2-7	CSVDRGTSGSYEQYF
.	TRBV9	17	TRBJ2-1	CASSVGGSGGAYNEQFF
.	TRBV6-6	14	TRBJ2-1	CASTHRGQVYEQFF
.	TRBV5-1	15	TRBJ1-3	CASSADSKSGNTIYF
.	TRBV5-6	16	TRBJ2-2	CASSMGQASGTGELFF
.	TRBV28	15	TRBJ1-6	CASSVGQRLRSPLHF
.	TRBV6-5	16	TRBJ2-4	CASSYSPGQGLSIQYF
.	TRBV7-2	15	TRBJ1-2	CASSLGQGVSYGYTF